There are many counts of the clone carrying this TCR beta chain. Its antigen is still unknown. The record originates from a study of Ad26.COV2.S vaccination and SARS-CoV-2 variants. Findings and limits, study-wide: Vaccinees reportedly had broad spike-specific CD8+ and CD4+ T cell responses.

CDR3 length: 15 amino acids. In germline, CDR1 is LGHDT, CDR2 YNNKEL (reference sequence). The V gene lost 4 bases and the J gene lost 0 bases, with 13 bases spanning the gap. The method was immunoSEQ multiplex PCR; TCRdb's version includes in-frame clones alone and lacks a portion of them. The sample consists of around 140,000 clones, 86% of them appearing once. The rearrangement links TRBV3-1 (or the pseudogene TRBV3-2) to TRBJ2-7; weak D call: TRBD1 (5 bases). The source material was peripheral blood, sampled after recovery from COVID-19. The clonotype originates from a human donor who had recovered from COVID-19. For the CDR3, the DNA is TGTGCCAGCAGCCCGACACAGGTGAGCTCCTACGAGCAGTACTTC. Translated: CASSPTQVSSYEQYF.